The clone carrying this T cell receptor beta chain was recorded a few times. The PCR had 60 Vbeta and 13 Jbeta primers. In the source study's methods: An analysis performed later counted 60 million to 90 million unique TCR beta chains (roughly 9.9 million of them shared). Measured with immunoSEQ multiplex PCR; TCRdb has only the in-frame clones, and not every one. D and trimming were read from the DNA, whereas the V and J calls and clone size are those reported in that table. The data contain more than 140,000 clones, 64% of them seen just once; the ten biggest clones take up 3%. This sample was included in a study of cytomegalovirus exposure and HLA in healthy donors. This sequence was found in a woman under 40 in good health and CMV-seropositive. Sequencing used PBMCs.

CDR3: CASSHLYIPSGGAGGETQYF. CDR3 nucleotide sequence: TGCGCCAGCAGCCACTTATACATTCCTAGCGGGGGGGCCGGGGGAGAGACCCAGTACTTC. The chain uses TRBV4-1 and TRBJ2-5; 12 nucleotides match TRBD2. The CDR3 contains 20 residues. Germline V CDR1 and CDR2: MGHRA, YSYEKL. V was pared by 3 bases and J by 4 bases, with 18 bases of the junction left unmatched.